The entry below describes one TCR beta chain. Its cognate antigen is unknown. The sample comes from a study of T cell repertoires in cytomegalovirus infection. Overall study context: CMV epitopes, recently identified HLA-C-restricted and well-studied HLA-B-restricted, were used. Public TCR beta signatures marked donors with CMV infection and the matching HLA.

TCRdb recomputed calls from the reads with MiXCR, one row per CDR3 protein. This sample has about 310,000 distinct CDR3 sequences; approximately 25% occur once, and the top ten carry roughly 14%. V gave up 11 bases and J gave up 7 bases, with 17 bases separating them. CDR1 SEHNR and CDR2 FQNEAQ come from the germline V gene (reference sequence). CDR3 length: 13 amino acids. The source is a human donor in good health (CMV status not recorded). Some clones in this sample may be carry-over from other donors' samples. This chain uses TRBV7-9 with TRBJ2-2; maybe TRBD1 (8 bases). The sequencing here drew on cultured PBMCs, taken from culture after CMV antigen stimulation. The DNA for the CDR3 is TGTGCCGACAGGGGAGGGCCTCACGGGGAGCTGTTTTTT. Residues: CADRGGPHGELFF.